This T cell receptor (beta chain) was recovered during a study of T-cell memory formation after mild COVID-19. Study-wide findings and caveats: Day 15 to 85 contractors were CD4/CD8 balanced; later expanders leaned CD4+.

Germline values: CDR1 SGDLS, CDR2 YYNGEE. Trimming shortened V by 0 bases and J by 6 bases, and 12 bases separated the two germline ends. The CDR3 is 15 residues long. TCRdb reanalysed the 5' RACE reads using MiXCR and keeps one entry per CDR3 protein. Of roughly 310,000 distinct CDR3 sequences listed, less than 20% were seen once; the top ten hold 22%. This clonotype was found a few times. Its antigen is currently unknown. The source is a man younger than 35 who had mild COVID-19 (a few samples of this study predate the infection). Cell type and time point are not known. What was sequenced was PBMCs or a T cell subset sorted from them (not recorded which). The chain employs TRBV9 and TRBJ2-2; a weak D match, TRBD2 (7 bases). The CDR3 bases are TGTGCCAGCAGCGTAGCGGGGGGCCAATCCGGGGAGCTGTTTTTT. This translates into CASSVAGGQSGELFF. Drawing the rest from reference TRBV9 and TRBJ2-2, the complete variable domain is DSGVTQTPKHLITATGQRVTLRCSPRSGDLSVYWYQQSLDQGLQFLIQYYNGEERAKGNILERFSAQQFPDLHSELNLSSLELGDSALYFCASSVAGGQSGELFFGEGSRLTVL.